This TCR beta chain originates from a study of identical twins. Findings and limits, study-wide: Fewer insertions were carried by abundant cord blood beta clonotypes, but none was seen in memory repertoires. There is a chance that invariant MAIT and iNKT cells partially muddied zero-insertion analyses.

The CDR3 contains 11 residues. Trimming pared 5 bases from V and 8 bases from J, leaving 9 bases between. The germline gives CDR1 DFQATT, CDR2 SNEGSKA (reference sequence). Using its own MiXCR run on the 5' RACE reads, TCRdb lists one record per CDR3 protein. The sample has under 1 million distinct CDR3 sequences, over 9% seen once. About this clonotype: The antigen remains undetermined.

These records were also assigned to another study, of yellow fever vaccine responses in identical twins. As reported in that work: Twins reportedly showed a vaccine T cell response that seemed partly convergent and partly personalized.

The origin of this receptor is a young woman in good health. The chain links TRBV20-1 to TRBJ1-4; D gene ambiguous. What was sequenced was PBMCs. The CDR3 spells CSAGLGEKLFF. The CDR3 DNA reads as TGCAGTGCTGGGTTAGGGGAAAAACTGTTTTTT.